A selection of T cell receptor beta chains follows, all from one sample in a study of shared clonotypes between healthy human individuals. TCRdb's table, derived via immunoSEQ multiplex PCR, lists solely in-frame clones and lacks some. The sample carries around 1,900,000 clones, 93% recorded once. Sequenced material: naive CD8+ T cells from PBMCs. These receptors were taken from a man younger than 30 in good health. Some clones in this sample may be carry-over from other donors' samples. Each CDR3 is given with its conserved first and last residue. A D gene is named only where the DNA matches it firmly. Size is stated for part of the rows, as once, few or many counts, or as a class when the clone is expanded.

TRBV19	TRBD1	12	NA	TRBJ2-7	CASSMDRYEQYF	TGTGCCAGTAGTATGGACAGGTACGAGCAGTACTTC
TRBV27	NA	13	NA	TRBJ2-7	CASSPQYPYEQYF	TGTGCCAGCAGTCCCCAGTATCCCTACGAGCAGTACTTC
TRBV10-1	NA	13	NA	TRBJ1-1	CASSTARGTEAFF	TGCGCCAGCAGTACAGCTCGGGGCACTGAAGCTTTCTTT
TRBV27	NA	15	once	TRBJ1-1	CASSYTGFRNTEAFF	TGTGCCAGCAGTTATACAGGGTTTCGGAACACTGAAGCTTTCTTT
TRBV29-1	TRBD2	15	NA	TRBJ2-2	CSVIAGGTNTGELFF	TGCAGCGTAATAGCGGGAGGTACGAACACCGGGGAGCTGTTTTTT
TRBV28	TRBD2	14	NA	TRBJ2-7	CVSRVWGTSDEQYF	TGTGTCAGCAGGGTCTGGGGGACTAGTGACGAGCAGTACTTC
TRBV6-1	NA	13	NA	TRBJ2-7	CASSEYSSYEQYF	TGTGCCAGCAGTGAATATTCTTCCTACGAGCAGTACTTC
TRBV28	NA	12	few	TRBJ1-5	CASRRSIQPQHF	TGTGCCAGCAGACGGTCCATTCAGCCCCAGCATTTT
TRBV27	TRBD2	16	NA	TRBJ2-7	CASSLSAGESSYEQYF	TGTGCCAGCAGTTTATCGGCGGGAGAGAGCTCCTACGAGCAGTACTTC
TRBV4-2	TRBD2	16	NA	TRBJ2-5	CASSPRLAGVPETQYF	TGTGCCAGCAGCCCACGACTAGCGGGAGTACCAGAGACCCAGTACTTC
TRBV9	TRBD2	16	NA	TRBJ2-3	CASGASGSSSTDTQYF	TGTGCCAGCGGGGCTAGCGGAAGTTCTAGCACAGATACGCAGTATTTT
TRBV9	NA	17	NA	TRBJ2-2	CASSVAHSRENTGELFF	TGTGCCAGCAGCGTAGCCCACTCGCGGGAGAACACCGGGGAGCTGTTTTTT
TRBV19	NA	14	NA	TRBJ1-2	CASTRDRANYGYTF	TGTGCCAGTACCCGAGACAGAGCCAACTATGGCTACACCTTC
TRBV27	TRBD1	14	NA	TRBJ1-2	CASSTTGGFFGYTF	TGTGCCAGCAGCACCACAGGGGGCTTTTTCGGCTACACCTTC
TRBV11-2	NA	17	NA	TRBJ2-1	CASSLARGSSSYNEQFF	TGTGCCAGCAGCCTCGCCCGGGGGTCGAGCTCCTACAATGAGCAGTTCTTC
TRBV28	TRBD2	17	NA	TRBJ2-7	CASSSYPGLAGAYEQYF	TGTGCCAGCAGTTCATATCCAGGACTAGCGGGGGCCTACGAGCAGTACTTC
TRBV9	NA	15	NA	TRBJ2-7	CASSAVGGPRDEQYF	TGTGCCAGCAGCGCCGTTGGGGGCCCTCGGGACGAGCAGTACTTC
TRBV4-1	NA	15	NA	TRBJ1-3	CASSQVVGTRRTIYF	TGCGCCAGCAGCCAAGTAGTAGGGACGCGACGCACCATATATTTT
TRBV6-5	TRBD1	15	NA	TRBJ2-2	CASSYLTGSTGELFF	TGTGCCAGCAGTTACTTGACAGGGTCCACCGGGGAGCTGTTTTTT
TRBV7-3	NA	13	NA	TRBJ1-1	CASSSSLSTEAFF	TGTGCCAGCAGCTCGTCCCTTAGCACTGAAGCTTTCTTT
TRBV7-9	NA	16	NA	TRBJ2-5	CASSSGAETYQETQYF	TGTGCCAGCAGCTCAGGGGCAGAAACGTACCAAGAGACCCAGTACTTC
TRBV7-9	TRBD1	16	NA	TRBJ2-7	CASSSDPQGARYEQYF	TGTGCCAGCAGCTCCGATCCTCAGGGGGCGAGGTACGAGCAGTACTTC
TRBV19	NA	14	NA	TRBJ1-1	CASSMPGTGVEAFF	TGTGCCAGTAGTATGCCAGGTACAGGAGTTGAAGCTTTCTTT
TRBV27	NA	16	NA	TRBJ2-7	CASSFQRRGVGDEQYF	TGTGCCAGCAGTTTCCAGAGAAGGGGTGTCGGGGACGAGCAGTACTTC
TRBV6-5	NA	14	NA	TRBJ2-7	CASSYSQEHNEQYF	TGTGCCAGCAGTTACTCCCAGGAACACAACGAGCAGTACTTC
TRBV6-5	NA	16	NA	TRBJ1-4	CASSYSRTIGNEKLFF	TGTGCCAGCAGTTACTCGAGGACAATCGGAAATGAAAAACTGTTTTTT
TRBV6-5	NA	13	NA	TRBJ2-7	CASSYSWGREQYF	TGTGCCAGCAGTTACAGTTGGGGGAGAGAGCAGTACTTC
TRBV28	NA	14	NA	TRBJ1-1	CASSYGIMNTEAFF	TGTGCCAGCAGTTACGGCATCATGAACACTGAAGCTTTCTTT
TRBV28	TRBD2	16	NA	TRBJ2-1	CASSLRTSGKYNEQFF	TGTGCCAGCAGTCTCCGGACTAGCGGGAAATACAATGAGCAGTTCTTC
TRBV19	NA	15	NA	TRBJ2-4	CASSIVPGAKNIQYF	TGTGCCAGTAGTATAGTACCGGGAGCCAAAAACATTCAGTACTTC
TRBV12-5	NA	12	NA	TRBJ2-1	CASGLVLDEQFF	TGTGCTAGTGGTTTGGTACTCGATGAGCAGTTCTTC
TRBV27	TRBD1	15	NA	TRBJ2-7	CASSPRDSVLYEQYF	TGTGCCAGCAGTCCCCGGGACAGTGTACTTTACGAGCAGTACTTC
TRBV14	TRBD2	13	NA	TRBJ2-1	CASSQDNRGGQFF	TGTGCCAGCAGCCAAGATAACCGGGGGGGGCAGTTCTTC
TRBV27	NA	14	NA	TRBJ2-1	CASSLASNYNEQFF	TGTGCCAGCAGTTTAGCGAGTAACTACAATGAGCAGTTCTTC
TRBV5-1	NA	12	NA	TRBJ2-4	CASRGAKNIQYF	TGCGCCAGCCGGGGCGCCAAAAACATTCAGTACTTC
TRBV27	NA	16	NA	TRBJ2-3	CASSFLRTDSTDTQYF	TGTGCCAGCAGTTTTCTGAGGACAGATAGCACAGATACGCAGTATTTT
TRBV2	NA	15	NA	TRBJ2-7	CASSDSLATAYEQYF	TGTGCCAGCAGTGATTCTCTGGCGACGGCCTACGAGCAGTACTTC